The 16 T cell receptor beta chains below come from one sample, sequenced in a study of blood T cell repertoires in COVID-19. The data were produced by immunoSEQ multiplex PCR, yet TCRdb's version contains in-frame clones alone and is incomplete. The sample has around 15,000 clones; 70% to 90% are singletons. The sample consisted of peripheral blood. The receptors here all came from a man aged 55 to 69 with acute or convalescent COVID-19.

The V call is TRBV5-6, the J call TRBJ1-2; a weak D match, TRBD1 (5 bases). CDR1 SGHDT and CDR2 YYEEEE come from the germline V gene. This CDR3 spans 15 amino acids. V was trimmed by 5 bases and J by 8 bases, leaving 22 bases between them. The CDR3 DNA reads as TGTGCCAGCAGTCCCTGGGGACGGGGGAAGAGGGGCTACACCTTC. Translating it yields CASSPWGRGKRGYTF.

This chain uses TRBV28 with TRBJ1-2; D gene unclear. Trimming pared 3 bases from V and 6 bases from J, leaving 5 bases between. This CDR3 contains 11 residues. CDR1 is MDHEN, CDR2 SYDVKM, per germline. CDR3 amino acids: CASSFENGYTF. The CDR3 DNA sequence: TGTGCCAGCAGTTTCGAGAATGGCTACACCTTC.

The V call is TRBV29-1, the J call TRBJ1-4; D unclear. This CDR3 comprises 13 residues. V was trimmed by 1 base and J by 5 bases, leaving 8 bases between them. The germline V gene encodes CDR1 SQVTM and CDR2 ANQGSEA. CDR3 nucleotides: TGCAGCGTTGAAGCGGCAGGCAATGAAAAACTGTTTTTT. Protein: CSVEAAGNEKLFF.

The rearrangement uses TRBV7-8 and TRBJ1-6, with 8 nucleotides matching TRBD1. Trimming removed 5 bases from V and 7 bases from J; junction bases left unmatched: 10. CDR1 SGHVS and CDR2 FQNEAQ come from the germline V gene. CDR3 length equals 16 residues. The CDR3 protein is CASSPRGDRGNSPLHF. CDR3 nucleotides: TGTGCCAGCAGCCCCCGGGGTGACAGGGGAAATTCACCCCTCCACTTT. Full variable domain (remainder filled in from reference TRBV7-8 and TRBJ1-6): GAGVSQSPRYKVAKRGQDVALRCDPISGHVSLFWYQQALGQGPEFLTYFQNEAQLDKSGLPSDRFFAERPEGSVSTLKIQRTQQEDSAVYLCASSPRGDRGNSPLHFGNGTRLTVT.

The rearrangement uses TRBV30 and TRBJ1-5; D gene unclear. This CDR3 is 13 amino acids long. Germline V gene sequence: CDR1 GTSNPN, CDR2 SVGIG (reference sequence). Deletions cut 2 bases from V and 4 bases from J, with 9 bases between. CDR3 bases: TGTGCCTGGAGTAGCGGGTTTAATCAGCCCCAGCATTTT. Amino acids: CAWSSGFNQPQHF.

The chain recombines TRBV6-5 with TRBJ1-3, with 8 bases matching TRBD1. V was clipped by 5 bases and J by 4 bases; unmatched bases: 7. The V gene's germline CDR1 is MNHEY and CDR2 SVGAGI. CDR3 length equals 15 residues. Here the CDR3 reads CASSIGQGGGNTIYF. The CDR3 nucleotides read TGTGCCAGCAGTATAGGACAGGGCGGCGGAAACACCATATATTTT.

The V call is TRBV5-1, the J call TRBJ2-3; 9 bases map to TRBD1. J lost 1 base, V lost 0 bases, and 3 bases had no gene match. From germline, CDR1 is SGHRS and CDR2 YFSETQ. This CDR3 contains 16 residues. This CDR3 is CASSLGQGVGTDTQYF. CDR3 DNA sequence: TGCGCCAGCAGCTTGGGACAGGGGGTAGGCACAGATACGCAGTATTTT.

This chain uses TRBV6-5 with TRBJ1-2; D is unclear. The CDR3 length is 13 residues. Germline V gene lookup returns CDR1 MNHEY and CDR2 SVGAGI. V was cut by 4 bases and J by 4 bases, with 10 bases left in between. CDR3 nucleotide sequence: TGTGCCAGCAGTTTATCTTCGGTCTATGGCTACACCTTC. Translated: CASSLSSVYGYTF.

The genes are TRBV11-2 and TRBJ1-6, with a weak D call TRBD1 (6 bases). This CDR3 contains 15 residues. From germline, CDR1 is SGHAT and CDR2 FQNNGV. Trimming cost V 4 bases and J 10 bases, with 17 bases left between them. The DNA of the CDR3 is TGTGCCAGCAGCTCAGTTGGGGGCAACAAATCACCCCTCCACTTT. As protein: CASSSVGGNKSPLHF.

DNA for the CDR3: TGCGCCAGCGCCCTGGCCGAAGATACGCAGTATTTT. It yields the protein CASALAEDTQYF. The V call is TRBV10-2, the J call TRBJ2-3; D call uncertain. Germline CDR1 WSHSY, CDR2 SAAADI. The CDR3 is 12 amino acids. V lost 8 bases and J 5 bases, leaving 11 bases between the germline ends.

The V call is TRBV28, the J call TRBJ2-5; D remains unclear. The ends were cut back, 5 bases at V and 6 bases at J, with 10 bases in the middle. The CDR3 length is 12 residues. Germline V gene data show CDR1 as MDHEN and CDR2 as SYDVKM. This CDR3 reads CASSIPLKTQYF. The CDR3 nucleotides are TGTGCCAGCAGTATCCCCCTTAAGACCCAGTACTTC.

In regard to this clone: A read error may account for a junction end that differs from germline. This chain joins TRBV20-1 and TRBJ2-7, with 7 bases matching TRBD2. This CDR3 spans 8 amino acids. In germline, CDR1 is DFQATT, CDR2 SNEGSKA (reference sequence). The CDR3 nucleotides are TGCAGTGCTAGGGGGGGGGACTTC. The encoded protein is CSARGGDF.

This chain connects TRBV30 to TRBJ2-7, with 7 bases that match TRBD2. The CDR3 consists of 14 residues. After removal of 0 bases from V and 1 base from J, the junction contained 3 bases not matched to a gene. Germline CDR1 GTSNPN, CDR2 SVGIG (reference sequence). The CDR3: CAWSVGGSSYEQYF. The CDR3 region has the DNA TGTGCCTGGAGTGTGGGGGGGTCTTCCTACGAGCAGTACTTC.

V usage is TRBV5-1 and J usage is TRBJ2-6, with D unclear. The CDR3 is 14 residues long. In germline, CDR1 is SGHRS, CDR2 YFSETQ. V was pared by 3 bases and J by 0 bases, with 4 bases between. CDR3 sequence reads: CASSSVSGANVLTF. For the CDR3, the DNA is TGCGCCAGCAGCTCGGTCTCTGGGGCCAACGTCCTGACTTTC.

The chain recombines TRBV2 with TRBJ2-3, with D possibly TRBD1 on 6 matching bases. The V end was cut by 5 bases, the J end by 6 bases, with 15 bases between. Germline V lookup: CDR1 SNHLY, CDR2 FYNNEI. CDR3 size: 14 residues. The chain's CDR3 is CASSWTVPGDTQYF. CDR3 bases: TGTGCCAGCAGTTGGACAGTCCCAGGGGATACGCAGTATTTT.

The V gene is TRBV14, the J gene TRBJ1-2; 7 positions agree with TRBD1. V shed 4 bases and J 2 bases; nucleotides not matched to a gene: 7. The CDR3 extends over 15 amino acids. From germline, CDR1 is SGHDN and CDR2 FVKESK. CDR3 nucleotides: TGTGCCAGCAGCCCCGGGACAGACGCCAACTATGGCTACACCTTC. Its translation: CASSPGTDANYGYTF.